This TCR beta chain was sequenced for a study of T cells in Graves' hyperthyroidism and ophthalmopathy. In the study overall: Peripheral blood draws took place at initial diagnosis, ahead of any treatment.

RNA transcripts provided the source from which TCR beta CDR3 regions were amplified. The primer set for the first-round RT-PCR of the TCR CDR3 was HTBI. TCRdb processed the multiplex PCR reads anew with MiXCR; each CDR3 protein has one entry. The sample holds about 740,000 distinct CDR3 sequences, 13% to 15% seen once. In its sample, this clonotype was seen once. Trimming shortened V by 4 bases and J by 5 bases, and 12 bases separated the two germline ends. The CDR3 runs to 13 residues. Per the germline V gene, CDR1 is MNHEY and CDR2 is SMNVEV (reference sequence). PBMCs were obtained from over 8.5 ml fresh peripheral blood.

The chain carries TRBV27 and TRBJ2-7; perhaps TRBD2 as D (6 bases). The specimen was blood. This clonotype was sampled from a woman aged 18-29 years with Graves' hyperthyroidism. CDR3 nucleotides: TGTGCCAGCAGTTGGGGGGAGCTCCACGAGCAGTACTTC. This gives the protein CASSWGELHEQYF.